The next 22 T cell receptor beta chains were all read from a single sample in a study of T cells after yellow fever vaccination. A single record per CDR3 protein comes from TCRdb applying MiXCR to the 5' RACE reads. The data show a few hundred thousand distinct CDR3 sequences, roughly a sixth seen once. Specimen: PBMCs, collected more than 4 days after the first yellow fever vaccination. The receptors stem from a man aged 18 to 35 who received the YFV17D yellow fever vaccine.

This chain links TRBV11-2 with TRBJ1-1, with D perhaps TRBD1 (5 bases). V dropped 5 bases and J dropped 1 base, with 14 bases sitting between them. Germline V gene data show CDR1 as SGHAT and CDR2 as FQNNGV. The CDR3 covers 15 residues. The CDR3 sequence: CASSPGTGWNTEAFF. The DNA of the CDR3 is TGTGCCAGCAGCCCGGGGACGGGATGGAACACTGAAGCTTTCTTT. Full variable domain (outside the CDR3, taken from reference TRBV11-2 and TRBJ1-1): EAGVAQSPRYKIIEKRQSVAFWCNPISGHATLYWYQQILGQGPKLLIQFQNNGVVDDSQLPKDRFSAERLKGVDSTLKIQPAKLEDSAVYLCASSPGTGWNTEAFFGQGTRLTVV.

In its sample, this clonotype was seen a few times. V usage is TRBV6-5 and J usage is TRBJ1-2; D perhaps matches TRBD1 (5 bases). Germline values: CDR1 MNHEY, CDR2 SVGAGI. V lost 0 bases and J lost 5, with 10 bases in between. The CDR3 runs to 14 residues. Written as DNA, the CDR3 is TGTGCCAGCAGTTACTCTCGGGGGGGTTATGGCTACACCTTC. Amino acid sequence: CASSYSRGGYGYTF.

V gene TRBV20-1 combines with J gene TRBJ2-7, with a weak D call TRBD2 (6 bases). CDR1 is DFQATT and CDR2 is SNEGSKA in the germline V gene (reference sequence). The CDR3 loop spans 13 amino acids. Between the trimmed V and J ends, which lost 7 bases and 0 bases, there was a span of 13 bases. In nucleotides, the CDR3 is TGCAGTGTACGAGCGGGTAGCTCCTACGAGCAGTACTTC. It yields the protein CSVRAGSSYEQYF.

The chain combines TRBV28 with TRBJ2-1; D may match TRBD1 or TRBD2 (5 bases each). Germline V gives CDR1 MDHEN, CDR2 SYDVKM. The V and J ends lost 7 bases and 11 bases respectively, with 30 bases between them. There are 17 residues in the CDR3. CDR3: CASIPPSGARTWPKQFF. The DNA for the CDR3 is TGTGCCAGCATCCCTCCATCCGGGGCCCGTACGTGGCCCAAGCAGTTCTTC.

This clonotype has just a few counts. The genes are TRBV6-5 and TRBJ2-5, with 15 bases fitting TRBD2. Trimming took 4 bases from V and 0 from J; bases not matched to a gene: 3. Germline CDR1 MNHEY, CDR2 SVGAGI. The CDR3 loop spans 17 amino acids. The CDR3 sequence: CASSLGLAGGYQETQYF. The CDR3 DNA reads as TGTGCCAGCAGTTTAGGACTAGCGGGGGGGTACCAAGAGACCCAGTACTTC.

The chain has TRBV12-3 or TRBV12-4 and TRBJ1-1; D gene unclear. This CDR3 spans 15 amino acids. The V and J ends lost 5 bases and 2 bases respectively, with 15 bases between them. DNA for the CDR3: TGTGCCAGCAGTCCCACCCGAAGGGCTAACACTGAAGCTTTCTTT. The encoded protein is CASSPTRRANTEAFF.

This clonotype was counted a few times. This chain connects TRBV5-1 to TRBJ1-1; TRBD1 matches 7 bases. Germline trimming cut 4 bases from V and 5 bases from J; bases unmatched to any gene: 11. Per the germline V gene, CDR1 is SGHRS and CDR2 is YFSETQ. The CDR3 has 15 amino acids. The CDR3 loop reads CASSPNRGSKTEAFF. The CDR3 DNA reads as TGCGCCAGCAGCCCGAACAGGGGAAGTAAGACTGAAGCTTTCTTT.

CDR3 residues: CASSAQAVETQYF. In DNA, the CDR3 is TGTGCCAGCAGCGCCCAAGCTGTGGAGACCCAGTACTTC. V is TRBV7-2 and J is TRBJ2-5; D gene uncertain. The CDR3 spans 13 residues. V dropped 5 bases and J dropped 5 bases, with 12 bases sitting between them. From germline, CDR1 is SGHTA and CDR2 FQGNSA.

This clonotype was counted between two and nine times. The V gene is TRBV5-1, the J gene TRBJ2-4; 11 bases map to TRBD1. The CDR3 is 15 amino acids. CDR1 and CDR2 from the germline V gene are SGHRS and YFSETQ. J was trimmed by 4 bases and V by 4 bases; bases with no gene match: 4. The CDR3 region is CASSRRDRGKNIQYF. The CDR3 coding sequence is TGCGCCAGCAGCCGCCGGGACAGGGGGAAAAACATTCAGTACTTC. Complete variable domain (other parts from reference TRBV5-1 and TRBJ2-4): KAGVTQTPRYLIKTRGQQVTLSCSPISGHRSVSWYQQTPGQGLQFLFEYFSETQRNKGNFPGRFSGRQFSNSRSEMNVSTLELGDSALYLCASSRRDRGKNIQYFGAGTRLSVL.

The chain uses TRBV7-3 and TRBJ2-5; 11 bases are a match to TRBD2. V trimming: 4 bases; J trimming: 4 bases; junction bases outside the gene matches: 5. The CDR3 runs to 15 residues. Germline loops: CDR1 SGHTA, CDR2 FQGTGA. Written as DNA, the CDR3 is TGTGCCAGCAGCTCCTTAGCGGGGGGGGCAGAGACCCAGTACTTC. Residues: CASSSLAGGAETQYF.

There are a few counts of this clonotype. This chain connects TRBV20-1 to TRBJ1-1; D is possibly TRBD1 (5 bases). V was shortened by 3 bases and J by 1 base, with 9 bases between the two germline ends. The CDR3 totals 13 residues. The germline gives CDR1 DFQATT, CDR2 SNEGSKA (reference sequence). The CDR3 bases are TGCAGTGCTAGGTCGGACACGAACACTGAAGCTTTCTTT. It yields the protein CSARSDTNTEAFF.

This clonotype has a handful of counts. J is TRBJ1-6 and V is TRBV11-2; weak D call: TRBD1 (6 bases). The CDR3 is made up of 18 amino acids. Germline V gives CDR1 SGHAT, CDR2 FQNNGV. V shed 0 bases and J shed 14 bases, with 26 bases lying between them. CDR3 nucleotide sequence: TGTGCCAGCAGCTTAGAAGGGTTCAGGGGCAGGGGACCGGGGGCCCTCCACTTT. Protein: CASSLEGFRGRGPGALHF.

This clonotype turned up a few times. The rearrangement uses TRBV7-2 and TRBJ2-7; D is ambiguous. Per the germline V gene, CDR1 is SGHTA and CDR2 is FQGNSA. Trimming stripped 8 bases from V and 0 bases from J, with 8 bases between. The CDR3 contains 12 residues. CDR3 DNA sequence: TGTGCCAGCCGGGCCCCCTCCTACGAGCAGTACTTC. This translates into CASRAPSYEQYF.

At least ten counts were recorded for this clonotype. The chain is built from TRBV29-1 and TRBJ2-1, with D unresolved. V dropped 6 bases and J dropped 7 bases, with 22 bases sitting between them. The CDR3 sequence is 15 residues long. CDR1 is SQVTM and CDR2 is ANQGSEA in the germline V gene. This CDR3 is CSVSHSGWLGNEQFF. The CDR3 DNA follows: TGCAGCGTCTCCCATTCGGGTTGGCTGGGGAATGAGCAGTTCTTC.

V gene TRBV6-5 combines with J gene TRBJ1-5, with D possibly matching TRBD1 (6 bases). Germline values: CDR1 MNHEY, CDR2 SVGAGI. Trimming removed 0 bases at V and 7 bases at J, with 16 bases between. This CDR3 has 16 residues. The CDR3 spells CASSYSEQGWIQPQHF. The CDR3 DNA reads as TGTGCCAGCAGTTACTCTGAACAGGGATGGATACAGCCCCAGCATTTT.

This chain connects TRBV27 to TRBJ2-7; 9 bases map to TRBD1. CDR3 size: 14 residues. After removal of 6 bases from V and 3 bases from J, the junction contained 6 bases not matched to a gene. CDR1 and CDR2 from the germline V gene are MNHEY and SMNVEV (reference sequence). This CDR3 is CASRPGTGLYEQYF. Written as DNA, the CDR3 is TGTGCCAGCAGACCCGGGACAGGGCTCTACGAGCAGTACTTC.

The table lists this clonotype with a few counts. The chain carries TRBV7-2 and TRBJ2-3; 10 nucleotides agree with TRBD2. This CDR3 contains 17 residues. Unmatched junction bases numbered 6, after V lost 1 base and J lost 2 bases. CDR1 SGHTA and CDR2 FQGNSA come from the germline V gene. CDR3 nucleotide sequence: TGTGCCAGCAGCTTAGGACTAGCGGGCATATTCACAGATACGCAGTATTTT. This translates into CASSLGLAGIFTDTQYF.

The CDR3 loop reads CASSGTGVSVERFF. The CDR3 DNA reads TGTGCCAGCAGTGGGACAGGGGTTTCGGTCGAACGGTTTTTT. The V call is TRBV6-1, the J call TRBJ1-4; 9 bases are a match to TRBD1. Germline-derived CDR1 and CDR2 are MNHNS and SASEGT. V lost 4 bases, J lost 16 bases, and 13 bases stayed unmatched. CDR3 length: 14 residues.

This clonotype was detected only a few times. This chain links TRBV5-1 with TRBJ1-1; the match to TRBD1 covers 7 bases. The CDR3 covers 16 residues. CDR1 is SGHRS, CDR2 YFSETQ, per germline. The J segment lost 2 bases and the V segment lost 4 bases, leaving 11 bases of the junction unmatched. The CDR3 here is CASSLTATGANTEAFF. CDR3 in DNA: TGCGCCAGCAGCCTTACCGCCACAGGGGCCAACACTGAAGCTTTCTTT.

The chain uses TRBV12-3 or TRBV12-4 and TRBJ1-1; TRBD1 is a possible D gene (5 bases). The V and J ends lost 2 bases and 11 bases respectively, with 9 bases between them. This CDR3 is built from 11 residues. The CDR3 reads CASSLRGVAFF. CDR3 sequence (DNA): TGTGCCAGCAGTTTAAGAGGGGTGGCTTTCTTT.

The chain carries TRBV11-2 and TRBJ1-1; unclear D gene. Germline CDR1 is SGHAT and CDR2 is FQNNGV. V lost 10 bases and J 1 base, leaving 19 bases between the germline ends. This CDR3 spans 15 amino acids. As DNA, the CDR3 is TGTGCCACCGCTCAAACGGGGTTCGGGAACACTGAAGCTTTCTTT. It is translated as CATAQTGFGNTEAFF.

This clonotype was counted only a few times. The rearrangement joins TRBV4-1 to TRBJ2-7; D not resolved. This CDR3 comprises 14 residues. Germline CDR1 and CDR2: MGHRA and YSYEKL. Between the trimmed V and J ends, which lost 0 bases and 3 bases, there was a span of 9 bases. CDR3 DNA: TGCGCCAGCAGCCAAGATACACCCTTCTACGAGCAGTACGTC. Its protein is CASSQDTPFYEQYV.